These 9 T cell receptor beta chains came from one sample sequenced in a study of blood T cell repertoires in COVID-19. Method: immunoSEQ multiplex PCR; TCRdb's copy keeps in-frame clones and lacks some. Here the sample spans a few hundred thousand clones, around 87% being singletons. Sequenced material: peripheral blood. The source of these receptors is a human donor in a cohort sampled during active COVID-19.

This chain uses TRBV18 with TRBJ1-2, with unresolved D. This CDR3 region has 16 residues. V lost 3 bases and J lost 3, with 17 bases in between. Germline assignment: CDR1 KGHSH and CDR2 LQKENI. This CDR3 is CASSPPSSGLDYGYTF. CDR3 sequence (DNA): TGTGCCAGCTCACCTCCCAGTAGCGGGTTGGACTATGGCTACACCTTC.

The chain carries TRBV19 and TRBJ2-7, with 12 bases that match TRBD1. CDR1 and CDR2 from the germline V gene are LNHDA and SQIVND (reference sequence). After removal of 10 bases from V and 4 bases from J, the junction contained 8 bases not matched to a gene. The CDR3 runs to 14 residues. In DNA, the CDR3 is TGTGCCACCGCCGGGACAGGGGGCTCTTACGAGCAGTACTTC. Residues: CATAGTGGSYEQYF.

The chain combines TRBV7-2 with TRBJ1-1; 7 bases match TRBD1. Germline CDR1 reads SGHTA; CDR2 reads FQGNSA. The trim removed 5 bases at V and 5 bases at J, leaving 8 bases unmatched. The CDR3 is 14 amino acids. The CDR3 DNA reads as TGTGCCAGCAGCCTAGACCCAGGGGGGACTGAAGCTTTCTTT. This sequence encodes CASSLDPGGTEAFF.

This clone was detected only once. The chain recombines TRBV29-1 with TRBJ1-2, with TRBD1 identical over 8 bases. Per germline, CDR1 SQVTM and CDR2 ANQGSEA. The CDR3 runs to 15 residues. The ends lost 1 base at V and 4 bases at J; junction bases unmatched: 8. The CDR3 reads CSVEGRQGTLYGYTF. In nucleotides, the CDR3 is TGCAGCGTTGAAGGGCGACAGGGGACCCTCTATGGCTACACCTTC. Supplemented by reference TRBV29-1 and TRBJ1-2, the full variable domain reads SAVISQKPSRDICQRGTSLTIQCQVDSQVTMMFWYRQQPGQSLTLIATANQGSEATYESGFVIDKFPISRPNLTFSTLTVSNMSPEDSSIYLCSVEGRQGTLYGYTFGSGTRLTVV.

The V gene is TRBV5-6, the J gene TRBJ2-5; the D gene is possibly TRBD1 (6 bases). Looked up from germline, CDR1 is SGHDT and CDR2 is YYEEEE. This CDR3 comprises 16 residues. V was trimmed by 0 bases and J by 3 bases, leaving 15 bases between them. This CDR3 is CASSLVSRDNEETQYF. As DNA, the CDR3 is TGTGCCAGCAGCTTGGTGTCTCGGGACAACGAAGAGACCCAGTACTTC.

The chain is built from TRBV4-1 and TRBJ2-1, with D tentatively TRBD1 (6 bases). Trimming stripped 0 bases from V and 4 bases from J, with 16 bases between. Per the germline V gene, CDR1 is MGHRA and CDR2 is YSYEKL. This CDR3 region has 17 residues. The CDR3, as DNA: TGCGCCAGCAGCCAAGAACCTGCAGGGGTTGGATACAATGAGCAGTTCTTC. Its translation: CASSQEPAGVGYNEQFF.

CDR3 amino acids: CASSQGTGGDRVYEQYF. As DNA, the CDR3 is TGTGCCAGCAGCCAAGGGACAGGAGGAGACAGGGTCTACGAGCAGTACTTC. The chain joins TRBV3-1 (or the pseudogene TRBV3-2) to TRBJ2-7; 7 nucleotides match TRBD1. The V gene end was trimmed by 1 base and the J gene end by 3 bases; junction bases not matched to a gene: 12. The CDR3 covers 17 residues. CDR1 and CDR2 (germline): LGHDT, YNNKEL (reference sequence).

The chain combines TRBV29-1 with TRBJ1-1; 7 bases are shared with TRBD1. The V segment lost 1 base and the J segment 5 bases; nucleotides outside the gene matches: 10. CDR1 is SQVTM, CDR2 ANQGSEA, per germline. This CDR3 is built from 15 residues. CDR3 sequence: CSVEGGQGVATEAFF. The CDR3 DNA sequence: TGCAGCGTTGAAGGAGGGCAGGGGGTTGCGACTGAAGCTTTCTTT.

The CDR3 protein is CASSLRDTVYEQYF. The CDR3 bases are TGTGCCAGCAGTTTGAGGGACACCGTCTACGAGCAGTACTTC. The chain carries TRBV27 and TRBJ2-7, with D perhaps matching TRBD1 (6 bases). V was pared by 3 bases and J by 3 bases, with 12 bases between. The CDR3 is 14 amino acids. From germline, CDR1 is MNHEY and CDR2 SMNVEV (reference sequence).